The source of this TCR beta chain is a study of shared clonotypes between healthy human individuals. Study-wide background: Each donor contributed plates that comprised three CD4 naive, three CD4 memory, two CD8 naive and one CD8 memory. Notes on the study in general: There were few donors, and this limited the genetic and exposure-history diversity represented.

This clone was seen once. Its antigen is as yet unknown. The authors split each subset's genomic DNA evenly across several immunoSEQ plates. Original processing notes: Sequence data from immunoSEQ were junction-only and lacked quality scores; consequently, filtering differed. TCRdb's table, derived via immunoSEQ multiplex PCR, lists solely in-frame clones and lacks some. That table supplies the V and J calls and clone size; D and trimming were determined from the DNA. Of about 2.4 million clones in the sample, 90% to 95% were seen once. This TCR derives from a man between 18 and 35 years old in good health. What was sequenced was naive CD4+ T cells sorted from blood. Indicated subset: CD45RA+ positively selected.

The CDR3 loop is CASSPGQVSTDTQYF. DNA of the CDR3: TGTGCCAGCAGCCCGGGACAGGTCAGCACAGATACGCAGTATTTT. The chain is built from TRBV6-5 and TRBJ2-3; 8 bases align to TRBD1. Unmatched junction bases numbered 5, after V lost 6 bases and J lost 0 bases. From germline, CDR1 is MNHEY and CDR2 SVGAGI. The CDR3 contains 15 residues.